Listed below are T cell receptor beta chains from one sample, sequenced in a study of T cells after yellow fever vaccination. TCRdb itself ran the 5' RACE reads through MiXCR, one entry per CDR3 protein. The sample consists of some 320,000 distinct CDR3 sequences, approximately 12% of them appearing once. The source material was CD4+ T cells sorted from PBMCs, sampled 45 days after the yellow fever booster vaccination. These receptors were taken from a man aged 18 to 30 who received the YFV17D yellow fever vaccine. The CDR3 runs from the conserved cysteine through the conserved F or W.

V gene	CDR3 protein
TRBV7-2	CASRSHGNTEAFF
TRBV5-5	CASSFGTSGNSYEQYF
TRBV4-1	CASSHRGPGLAGDTDTQYF
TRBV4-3	CASSWTGDTEAFF
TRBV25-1	CASSEYKSAAETQYF
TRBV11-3	CASSLDGAGGPNEQFF
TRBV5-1	CASSFRGGEFEQYF
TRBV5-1	CASTLQSEVTEAFF
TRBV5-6	CASSLVAGASGYTF
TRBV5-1	CASRNSGSSSPLHF